This TCR beta chain came from a study of cytomegalovirus exposure and HLA in healthy donors. In the study overall: For the approximately 390 genotyped donors, 75% to 90% fell within the Caucasian-associated ancestry cluster.

To note about this clone: Its antigen is undetermined.

Trimming stripped 6 bases from V and 2 bases from J, with 16 bases between. CDR3 length equals 15 residues. The germline V gene has CDR1 SNHLY and CDR2 FYNNEI. Study-wide results and limits: HLA restriction was apparent for most CMV-associated TCR beta chains in a later analysis. Researchers catalogued roughly 170 TCR beta chains as cytomegalovirus-associated. TCR sequences were mostly rare, though some public TCRs occurred in many donors.

13 Jbeta primers and 60 Vbeta primers were used for the PCR. Generated by immunoSEQ multiplex PCR, the TCRdb table keeps only in-frame clones and is missing some. The profile shows some 150,000 clones, roughly 84% of them singletons. The sample consisted of PBMCs. The receptor comes from a woman aged 18-35 years in good health and CMV-seronegative. The rearrangement uses TRBV2 and TRBJ1-2; D remains ambiguous. For the CDR3, the DNA is TGTGCCAGCAGGCCCCAGGACTTAGCAAACTATGGCTACACCTTC. Its protein product is CASRPQDLANYGYTF. The full variable domain, rest sourced from reference TRBV2 and TRBJ1-2, is EPEVTQTPSHQVTQMGQEVILRCVPISNHLYFYWYRQILGQKVEFLVSFYNNEISEKSEIFDDQFSVERPDGSNFTLKIRSTKLEDSAMYFCASRPQDLANYGYTFGSGTRLTVV.